This T cell receptor beta chain was sequenced for a study of OX40 agonist ivuxolimab in advanced cancers. Study as a whole: Patients in dose escalation had liver, melanoma, kidney or head and neck cancers. Subjects had a mean age of about 65 years, with a range of roughly 20 to 79; around 80% were male. Partial responses were recorded for three patients, including one with hepatocellular carcinoma and two with cutaneous melanoma.

Trimming left V 0 bases short and J 7 bases short, with 16 bases between. The CDR3 runs to 16 residues. Per the germline V gene, CDR1 is PRHDT and CDR2 is FYEKMQ (reference sequence). Libraries were prepared by immunoSEQ multiplex PCR; TCRdb keeps only in-frame clonotypes and omits some of them. This sample carries 70,000 to 100,000 clones, approximately 90% of them seen once, and the ten largest clones take about 7.7%. Sequencing was performed on CD4+ or CD8+ T cells sorted from blood, taken in a trial of the OX40 agonist ivuxolimab. The chain employs TRBV13 and TRBJ1-3, with unresolved D. The TCR comes from an adult with an advanced solid tumor such as melanoma, head and neck, liver or kidney cancer. The DNA for the CDR3 is TGTGCCAGCAGCTTAGGCGAGGGAATATCCTGGAACACCATATATTTT. Its protein is CASSLGEGISWNTIYF. Supplemented by reference TRBV13 and TRBJ1-3, the full variable domain reads AAGVIQSPRHLIKEKRETATLKCYPIPRHDTVYWYQQGPGQDPQFLISFYEKMQSDKGSIPDRFSAQQFSDYHSELNMSSLELGDSALYFCASSLGEGISWNTIYFGEGSWLTVV.